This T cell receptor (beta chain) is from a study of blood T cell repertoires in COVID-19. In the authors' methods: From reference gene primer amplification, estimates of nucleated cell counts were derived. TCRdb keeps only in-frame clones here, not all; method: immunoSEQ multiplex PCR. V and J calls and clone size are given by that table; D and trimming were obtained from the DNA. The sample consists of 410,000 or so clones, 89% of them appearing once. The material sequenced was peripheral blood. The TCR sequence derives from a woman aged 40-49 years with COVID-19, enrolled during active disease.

The CDR3 nucleotides read TGTGCCAGCAGCTTAGCACAGGCTAATGAAAAACTGTTTTTT. This translates into CASSLAQANEKLFF. The V and J genes are TRBV7-9 and TRBJ1-4; the D gene is possibly TRBD1 (5 bases). The V end lost 0 bases, the J end lost 3 bases, and 5 bases lay between the germline ends. CDR1 and CDR2 (germline): SEHNR, FQNEAQ (reference sequence). The CDR3 is made up of 14 amino acids.